Described below is a single T cell receptor (beta chain) sequence and its context. Antigen specificity is unknown. These data come from a study of cytomegalovirus exposure and HLA in healthy donors. Study conclusions and caveats: Some 150 TCR beta chains were listed as cytomegalovirus-associated. It was likely that a cluster of highly shared sequence variants was a sequencing artifact.

Primers: 60 Vbeta forward and 13 Jbeta reverse. The assay was immunoSEQ multiplex PCR, and TCRdb's table has in-frame clones only and misses some. The data show 170,000 or so clones, roughly three quarters seen once. Each of the donors was a healthy bone marrow donor. V gave up 3 bases and J gave up 6 bases; unmatched junction bases: 8. The germline gives CDR1 GTSNPN, CDR2 SVGIG (reference sequence). The CDR3 length is 13 residues. The specimen sequenced was PBMCs. The sequence was obtained from a woman aged 45-65 years in good health and CMV-seropositive. The chain couples TRBV30 to TRBJ2-7; 7 bases match TRBD1. CDR3 coding DNA: TGTGCCTGGAGCACAGGGGTTCTTGGCGAGCAGTACTTC. It is translated as CAWSTGVLGEQYF.